Listed here are 10 T cell receptor beta chains from one sample, sequenced in a study of Graves' ophthalmopathy and Graves' hyperthyroidism. Beta-chain TCR CDR3 regions were amplified from RNA transcripts. Second-round multiplex PCR came after first-round RT-PCR with HTBI primers. TCRdb called the multiplex PCR reads again in MiXCR, with one record for every CDR3 protein. The table includes more than 1,000,000 distinct CDR3 sequences, approximately 35% detected once. Sequenced material: peripheral blood or thyroid tissue (not recorded which). These receptors all stem from an adult man with Graves' hyperthyroidism.

This clonotype came up many times. CDR3 sequence (DNA): TGTGCCAGCAGCTTGGGGGCAGGGGGCCGTACAGAAGCTTTCTTT. As protein: CASSLGAGGRTEAFF. This chain joins TRBV5-4 and TRBJ1-1; 8 positions match TRBD1. V was pared by 0 bases and J by 8 bases, with 9 bases of the junction left unmatched. The CDR3 is 15 residues long. Germline assignment: CDR1 SGHNT and CDR2 YYREEE (reference sequence).

A few counts support this clonotype. The genes are TRBV10-3 and TRBJ2-3, with TRBD1 matching 9 bases. V trimming: 4 bases; J trimming: 5 bases; junction bases outside the gene matches: 10. This CDR3 comprises 16 residues. Germline V lookup: CDR1 ENHRY, CDR2 SYGVKD. The CDR3 DNA reads as TGTGCCATCAGTGGCACAGGGGGCTTGGATCAAGATACGCAGTATTTT. It specifies CAISGTGGLDQDTQYF.

Points on this clonotype: This could be a read error, since a much larger clone is one nucleotide away. J is TRBJ2-7 and V is TRBV20-1; D ambiguous. The CDR3 runs to 15 residues. From germline, CDR1 is DFQATT and CDR2 SNEGSKA (reference sequence). The ends were cut back, 5 bases at V and 3 bases at J, with 20 bases in the middle. CDR3: CSAPDPQVRHYEQYF. CDR3 nucleotides: TGCAGTGCTCCCGACCCCCAGGTAAGGCACTACGAGCAGTACTTC.

This clonotype was observed at least ten times. This chain links TRBV6-5 with TRBJ1-2; D not resolved. The CDR3 sequence is 12 residues long. The ends were cut back, 5 bases at V and 7 bases at J, with 11 bases in the middle. Germline loops: CDR1 MNHEY, CDR2 SVGAGI. The CDR3 here is CASSGTGGGYTF. CDR3 bases: TGTGCCAGCAGTGGAACGGGTGGTGGCTACACCTTC.

J is TRBJ1-2 and V is TRBV19; 9 bases agree with TRBD1. The junction had 4 bases not matched to a gene; V was cut back by 6 bases and J by 2 bases. The germline CDR1 and CDR2 sequences are LNHDA and SQIVND (reference sequence). The CDR3 contains 14 residues. The CDR3 region is CASRPGTGNYGYTF. CDR3 nucleotide sequence: TGTGCCAGTAGACCCGGGACAGGGAACTATGGCTACACCTTC. The full variable domain, in which reference TRBV19 and TRBJ1-2 provide the parts outside the CDR3, is DGGITQSPKYLFRKEGQNVTLSCEQNLNHDAMYWYRQDPGQGLRLIYYSQIVNDFQKGDIAEGYSVSREKKESFPLTVTSAQKNPTAFYLCASRPGTGNYGYTFGSGTRLTVV.

In its sample, this clonotype was seen many times. The J gene is TRBJ2-5, the V gene TRBV6-5, with D perhaps matching TRBD2 (5 bases). The CDR3 is made up of 11 amino acids. Germline assignment: CDR1 MNHEY and CDR2 SVGAGI. The germline V and J ends were trimmed by 7 bases and 5 bases, with 8 bases remaining between them. CDR3 sequence reads: CASIRGETQYF. DNA of the CDR3: TGTGCCAGCATTCGAGGGGAGACCCAGTACTTC.

The sample holds many counts of this clonotype. The chain employs TRBV20-1 and TRBJ2-7, with D unclear. Trimming stripped 6 bases from V and 2 bases from J, with 14 bases between. The CDR3 is 13 residues long. CDR1 is DFQATT and CDR2 is SNEGSKA in the germline V gene (reference sequence). The CDR3 sequence: CSALVDRTYEQYF. The CDR3 coding sequence is TGCAGTGCGCTAGTCGACCGGACCTACGAGCAGTACTTC.

The chain combines TRBV2 with TRBJ1-5; TRBD1 is a possible D gene (5 bases). The CDR3 length is 13 residues. Germline V gives CDR1 SNHLY, CDR2 FYNNEI. Trimming shortened V by 4 bases and J by 13 bases, and 17 bases separated the two germline ends. For the CDR3, the DNA is TGTGCCAGCAGTGTAACCGATAGGGGTTCTCAGCATTTT. As protein: CASSVTDRGSQHF.

The chain joins TRBV7-2 to TRBJ1-1; D is unclear. The V gene's germline CDR1 is SGHTA and CDR2 FQGNSA. V lost 7 bases, J lost 0 bases, and 15 bases lay in between. The CDR3 contains 15 residues. The CDR3 protein is CASNHSNRVNTEAFF. The CDR3 DNA reads TGTGCCAGCAACCACTCTAACAGAGTGAACACTGAAGCTTTCTTT.

The chain recombines TRBV12-3 or TRBV12-4 with TRBJ2-7, with TRBD1 identical over 7 bases. V was clipped by 2 bases and J by 6 bases; unmatched bases: 10. The CDR3 runs to 15 residues. The CDR3 DNA sequence: TGTGCCAGCAGTTTAATCTCCGGGACAGTTGCCGAGCAGTACTTC. Residues: CASSLISGTVAEQYF.